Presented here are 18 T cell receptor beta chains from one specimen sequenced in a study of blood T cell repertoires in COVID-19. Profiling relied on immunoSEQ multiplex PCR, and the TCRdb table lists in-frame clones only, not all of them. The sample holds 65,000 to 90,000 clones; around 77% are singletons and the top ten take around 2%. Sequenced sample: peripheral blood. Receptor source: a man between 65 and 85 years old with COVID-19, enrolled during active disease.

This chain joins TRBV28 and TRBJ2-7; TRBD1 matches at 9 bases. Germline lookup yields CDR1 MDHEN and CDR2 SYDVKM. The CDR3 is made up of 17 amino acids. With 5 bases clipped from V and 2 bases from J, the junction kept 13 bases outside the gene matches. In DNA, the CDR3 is TGTGCCAGCAGTGCCCGCACCGGACAGGGGTCTACCTACGAGCAGTACTTC. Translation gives CASSARTGQGSTYEQYF.

This chain's CDR3 is CAISWGRDEQYF. The CDR3, as DNA: TGTGCCATCAGTTGGGGCAGGGACGAGCAGTACTTC. V is TRBV10-3 and J is TRBJ2-7, with D possibly being TRBD1 (5 bases). Germline CDR1 and CDR2: ENHRY and SYGVKD. V was trimmed by 5 bases and J by 5 bases, leaving 10 bases between them. The CDR3 sequence is 12 residues long.

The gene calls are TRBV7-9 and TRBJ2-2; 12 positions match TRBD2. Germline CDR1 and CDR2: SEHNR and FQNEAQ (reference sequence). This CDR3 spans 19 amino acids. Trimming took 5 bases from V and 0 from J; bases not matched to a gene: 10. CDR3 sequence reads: CASSPVLGLAGSNTGELFF. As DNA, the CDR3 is TGTGCCAGCAGCCCAGTGTTGGGACTAGCGGGCTCGAACACCGGGGAGCTGTTTTTT.

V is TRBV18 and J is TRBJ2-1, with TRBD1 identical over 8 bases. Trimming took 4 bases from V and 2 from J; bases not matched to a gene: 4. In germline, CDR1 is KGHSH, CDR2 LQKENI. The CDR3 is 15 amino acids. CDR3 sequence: CASSLDRGPYNEQFF. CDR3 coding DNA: TGTGCCAGCTCACTAGACAGGGGTCCCTACAATGAGCAGTTCTTC.

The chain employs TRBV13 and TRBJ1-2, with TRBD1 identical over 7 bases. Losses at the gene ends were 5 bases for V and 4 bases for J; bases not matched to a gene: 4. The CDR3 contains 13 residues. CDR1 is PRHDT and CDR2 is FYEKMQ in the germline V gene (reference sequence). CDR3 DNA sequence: TGTGCCAGCAGCCTCGGACAGGCCTATGGCTACACCTTC. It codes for CASSLGQAYGYTF.

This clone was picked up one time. CDR3 DNA sequence: TGTGCCAGCCGGGGGGGCAGGGATGAAGCTTTCTTT. It yields the protein CASRGGRDEAFF. The rearrangement links TRBV28 to TRBJ1-1; TRBD1 is a possible D gene (6 bases). The CDR3 runs 12 residues. The germline V and J ends were trimmed by 8 bases and 7 bases, with 14 bases remaining between them. Germline-derived CDR1 and CDR2 are MDHEN and SYDVKM.

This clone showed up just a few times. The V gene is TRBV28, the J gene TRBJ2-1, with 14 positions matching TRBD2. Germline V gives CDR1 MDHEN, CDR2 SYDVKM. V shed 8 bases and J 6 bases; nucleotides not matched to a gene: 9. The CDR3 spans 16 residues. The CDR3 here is CASRLSGLAGVNEQFF. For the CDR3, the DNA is TGTGCCAGCCGTCTTTCGGGACTAGCGGGAGTCAATGAGCAGTTCTTC.

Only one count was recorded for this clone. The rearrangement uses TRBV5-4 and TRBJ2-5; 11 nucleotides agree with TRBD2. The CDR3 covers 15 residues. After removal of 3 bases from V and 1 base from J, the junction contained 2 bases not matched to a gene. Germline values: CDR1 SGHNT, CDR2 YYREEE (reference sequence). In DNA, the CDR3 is TGTGCCAGCAGCTCAGGACTAGCGGGCCAAGAGACCCAGTACTTC. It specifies CASSSGLAGQETQYF.

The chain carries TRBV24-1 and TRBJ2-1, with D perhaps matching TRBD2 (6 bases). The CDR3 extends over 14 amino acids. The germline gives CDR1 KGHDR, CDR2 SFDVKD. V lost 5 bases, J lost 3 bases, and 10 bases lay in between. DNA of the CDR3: TGTGCCACCAGTGCGGGAGTAGGCTACAATGAGCAGTTCTTC. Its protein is CATSAGVGYNEQFF.

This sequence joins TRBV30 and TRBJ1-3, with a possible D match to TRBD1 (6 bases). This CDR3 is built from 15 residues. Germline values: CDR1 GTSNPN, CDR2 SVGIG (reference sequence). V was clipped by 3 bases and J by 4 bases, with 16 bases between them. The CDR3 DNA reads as TGTGCCTGGAGGATGACAGGTTGGGGCGGAAACACCATATATTTT. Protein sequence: CAWRMTGWGGNTIYF.

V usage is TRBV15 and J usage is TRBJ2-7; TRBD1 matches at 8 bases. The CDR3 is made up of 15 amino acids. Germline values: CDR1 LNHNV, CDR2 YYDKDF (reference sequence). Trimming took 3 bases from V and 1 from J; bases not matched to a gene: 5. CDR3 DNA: TGTGCCACCAGCAGCGGGACAGGAGGATCCTACGAGCAGTACTTC. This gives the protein CATSSGTGGSYEQYF.

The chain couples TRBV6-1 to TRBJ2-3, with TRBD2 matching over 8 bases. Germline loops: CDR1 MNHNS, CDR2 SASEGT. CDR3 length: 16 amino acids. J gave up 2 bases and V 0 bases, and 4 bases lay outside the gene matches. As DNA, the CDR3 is TGTGCCAGCAGTGAAGCTGGACTAGCTATCACAGATACGCAGTATTTT. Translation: CASSEAGLAITDTQYF.

The CDR3 DNA sequence: TGTGCCAGCAGTCAGATCGTCGCTGAAGCTTTCTTT. Translating gives CASSQIVAEAFF. This chain links TRBV6-2 or TRBV6-3 with TRBJ1-1; no clear D. The V gene lost 5 bases and the J gene lost 6 bases, with 10 bases spanning the gap. This CDR3 region has 12 residues. Germline lookup yields CDR1 MNHEY and CDR2 SVGEGT.

The CDR3 reads CASSLAAGGSYEQYF. CDR3 in DNA: TGTGCCAGCAGCTTAGCGGCCGGGGGTTCCTACGAGCAGTACTTC. V is TRBV7-2 and J is TRBJ2-7, with D possibly TRBD2 on 6 matching bases. V was cut by 0 bases and J by 1 base, with 10 bases left in between. The CDR3 extends over 15 amino acids. Germline V gives CDR1 SGHTA, CDR2 FQGNSA.

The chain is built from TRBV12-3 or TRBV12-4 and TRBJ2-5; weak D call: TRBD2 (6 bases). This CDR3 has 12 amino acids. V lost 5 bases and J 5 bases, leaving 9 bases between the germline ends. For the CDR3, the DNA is TGTGCCAGCAGTACTAGCAGCGAGACCCAGTACTTC. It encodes CASSTSSETQYF.

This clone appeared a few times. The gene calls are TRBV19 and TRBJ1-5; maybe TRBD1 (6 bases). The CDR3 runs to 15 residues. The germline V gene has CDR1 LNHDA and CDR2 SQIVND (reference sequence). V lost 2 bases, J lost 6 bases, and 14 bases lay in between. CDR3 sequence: CASSIWGRGTQPQHF. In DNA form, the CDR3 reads TGTGCCAGTAGTATATGGGGCAGGGGAACTCAGCCCCAGCATTTT.

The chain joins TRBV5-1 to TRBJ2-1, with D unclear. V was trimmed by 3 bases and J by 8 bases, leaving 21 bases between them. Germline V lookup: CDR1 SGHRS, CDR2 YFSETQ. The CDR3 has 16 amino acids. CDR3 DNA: TGCGCCAGCAGCTGGCGGAGCACCCTTCAAACGGATGAGCAGTTCTTC. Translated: CASSWRSTLQTDEQFF. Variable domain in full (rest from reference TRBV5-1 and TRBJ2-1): KAGVTQTPRYLIKTRGQQVTLSCSPISGHRSVSWYQQTPGQGLQFLFEYFSETQRNKGNFPGRFSGRQFSNSRSEMNVSTLELGDSALYLCASSWRSTLQTDEQFFGPGTRLTVL.

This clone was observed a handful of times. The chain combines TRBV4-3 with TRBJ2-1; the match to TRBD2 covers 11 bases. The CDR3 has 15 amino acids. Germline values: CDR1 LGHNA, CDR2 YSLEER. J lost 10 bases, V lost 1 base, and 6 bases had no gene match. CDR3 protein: CASSQGLAGGREQFF. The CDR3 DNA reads TGCGCCAGCAGCCAAGGCCTAGCGGGAGGAAGAGAGCAGTTCTTC.